The sequence of this TCR beta chain was determined in a study of control samples from healthy donors and cancer patients. Profiled with immunoSEQ multiplex PCR; TCRdb holds only in-frame clones, not every one. The sample includes 100,000 to 150,000 clones, more than 80% seen only once; the top ten take about 2.7%. CDR1 is LNHDA and CDR2 is SQIVND in the germline V gene (reference sequence). This CDR3 has 15 residues. V was cut by 6 bases and J by 0 bases, with 14 bases left in between. V gene TRBV19 combines with J gene TRBJ1-1, with D possibly being TRBD1 (5 bases). This sequence originates from a man between 35 and 55 years old in good health. Specimen: blood. The CDR3 here is CASSVTGSMNTEAFF. The CDR3 DNA follows: TGTGCCAGTAGCGTTACAGGATCCATGAACACTGAAGCTTTCTTT.